These 20 T cell receptor beta chains share one sample of origin, sequenced in a study of blood T cell repertoires in COVID-19 (dated by TCRdb to 2020 to 2021). Library generation was performed with the immunoSEQ multiplex PCR assay. Held by TCRdb, this immuneACCESS table contains in-frame sequences only and omits some clones. Under half of the omission traces to an unresolved V gene where checked; the cause of the rest is unknown. This sample comprises approximately 93,000 clones, approximately 89% of them detected only once. The ten biggest clones cover 0.47% of the sample. Sequenced input: peripheral blood. The receptor set was obtained from a man aged 60-69 years with acute or convalescent COVID-19.

This CDR3 reads CASSFTGTGGSDGYTF. The DNA for the CDR3 is TGCGCCAGCAGCTTTACGGGGACAGGGGGCTCGGATGGCTACACCTTC. The genes are TRBV5-1 and TRBJ1-2; 12 bases align to TRBD1. This CDR3 is built from 16 residues. The J segment lost 6 bases and the V segment lost 2 bases, leaving 8 bases of the junction unmatched. Germline V gene sequence: CDR1 SGHRS, CDR2 YFSETQ. Drawing the rest from reference TRBV5-1 and TRBJ1-2, the complete variable domain is KAGVTQTPRYLIKTRGQQVTLSCSPISGHRSVSWYQQTPGQGLQFLFEYFSETQRNKGNFPGRFSGRQFSNSRSEMNVSTLELGDSALYLCASSFTGTGGSDGYTFGSGTRLTVV.

The CDR3 region has the DNA TGCGCCAGCAGCTCGTTAGCTTCTGGTACACAAAAGACCTACGAGCAGTACTTC. This translates into CASSSLASGTQKTYEQYF. The genes are TRBV5-1 and TRBJ2-7; no definite D call. The V end was cut by 3 bases, the J end by 2 bases, with 24 bases between. CDR3 length: 18 amino acids. Per the germline V gene, CDR1 is SGHRS and CDR2 is YFSETQ.

Notes on this clone: The junction does not match germline at one end; this may be a read error. V usage is TRBV5-4 and J usage is TRBJ2-2; 7 bases are a match to TRBD1. Germline CDR1 and CDR2: SGHNT and YYREEE (reference sequence). The CDR3 consists of 15 residues. The CDR3: CASTLTGTNTGELFF. Written as DNA, the CDR3 is TGTGCCAGCACCTTGACAGGGACGAACACCGGGGAGCTGTTTTTT.

The CDR3 DNA reads as TGTGCCTGGAGTGTAGCCTCCAATGGCTACACCTTC. It specifies CAWSVASNGYTF. The chain employs TRBV30 and TRBJ1-2; D ambiguous. This CDR3 is 12 amino acids long. The germline V and J ends were trimmed by 0 bases and 6 bases, with 8 bases remaining between them. The germline V gene has CDR1 GTSNPN and CDR2 SVGIG (reference sequence).

This rearrangement joins TRBV5-1 to TRBJ1-2; a weak D match, TRBD1 (5 bases). The CDR3 has 13 amino acids. Germline loops: CDR1 SGHRS, CDR2 YFSETQ. The V gene lost 5 bases and the J gene lost 3 bases, with 11 bases spanning the gap. The CDR3 sequence is CASSRGGDYGYTF. The CDR3 DNA follows: TGCGCCAGCAGTCGTGGAGGGGACTATGGCTACACCTTC. Supplemented by reference TRBV5-1 and TRBJ1-2, the full variable domain reads KAGVTQTPRYLIKTRGQQVTLSCSPISGHRSVSWYQQTPGQGLQFLFEYFSETQRNKGNFPGRFSGRQFSNSRSEMNVSTLELGDSALYLCASSRGGDYGYTFGSGTRLTVV.

The rearrangement joins TRBV11-1 to TRBJ2-7; 7 bases are shared with TRBD1. The germline V gene encodes CDR1 SGHAT and CDR2 FQDESV (reference sequence). Trimming cost V 3 bases and J 0 bases; bases outside gene matches: 2. The CDR3 is 14 residues long. For the CDR3, the DNA is TGTGCCAGCAGCTTGACAGGGTACTCCTACGAGCAGTACTTC. Protein sequence: CASSLTGYSYEQYF.

The chain uses TRBV30 and TRBJ2-7, with 7 nucleotides matching TRBD2. The CDR3 has 17 residues. The ends lost 1 base at V and 0 bases at J; junction bases unmatched: 12. CDR1 is GTSNPN and CDR2 is SVGIG in the germline V gene (reference sequence). As DNA, the CDR3 is TGTGCCTGGAGTGGCGGGGGTAGGACGGCCAACTCCTACGAGCAGTACTTC. This codes for CAWSGGGRTANSYEQYF.

The chain carries TRBV19 and TRBJ1-2; a weak D match, TRBD1 (5 bases). The CDR3 length is 15 residues. V was pared by 6 bases and J by 2 bases, with 16 bases between. CDR1 is LNHDA and CDR2 is SQIVND in the germline V gene (reference sequence). The CDR3 DNA is TGTGCCAGTAGGACTCAGGGTAGGAAAAACTATGGCTACACCTTC. Its translation is CASRTQGRKNYGYTF.

The V call is TRBV2, the J call TRBJ2-2, with D possibly being TRBD2 (5 bases). This CDR3 is 14 amino acids long. Germline V gene sequence: CDR1 SNHLY, CDR2 FYNNEI. Trimming shortened V by 4 bases and J by 4 bases, and 10 bases separated the two germline ends. The CDR3 DNA follows: TGTGCCAGCAGTGCAACGGCGGGCACCGGGGAGCTGTTTTTT. Its translation is CASSATAGTGELFF.

The chain has TRBV5-1 and TRBJ2-2; a possible D gene is TRBD1 (7 bases). V was shortened by 2 bases and J by 6 bases, with 14 bases between the two germline ends. The CDR3 totals 15 residues. From germline, CDR1 is SGHRS and CDR2 YFSETQ. Written as DNA, the CDR3 is TGCGCCAGCAGCTTAACGCCAGGGGGGTCCGGGGAGCTGTTTTTT. Encoded protein: CASSLTPGGSGELFF. Complete variable domain (other parts from reference TRBV5-1 and TRBJ2-2): KAGVTQTPRYLIKTRGQQVTLSCSPISGHRSVSWYQQTPGQGLQFLFEYFSETQRNKGNFPGRFSGRQFSNSRSEMNVSTLELGDSALYLCASSLTPGGSGELFFGEGSRLTVL.

The chain combines TRBV2 with TRBJ1-1; 9 bases fit TRBD1. CDR1 is SNHLY and CDR2 is FYNNEI in the germline V gene. The ends lost 7 bases at V and 5 bases at J; junction bases unmatched: 17. The CDR3 is made up of 17 amino acids. The CDR3 DNA reads as TGTGCCAGCACCCCACCTCCGGGACAGGGAAGGGAAACTGAAGCTTTCTTT. Protein: CASTPPPGQGRETEAFF. Full variable domain (rest looked up from reference TRBV2 and TRBJ1-1): EPEVTQTPSHQVTQMGQEVILRCVPISNHLYFYWYRQILGQKVEFLVSFYNNEISEKSEIFDDQFSVERPDGSNFTLKIRSTKLEDSAMYFCASTPPPGQGRETEAFFGQGTRLTVV.

V and J are TRBV6-5 and TRBJ1-1, with a possible D match to TRBD1 (6 bases). The CDR3 is 10 amino acids. The V gene lost 10 bases and the J gene lost 7 bases, with 10 bases spanning the gap. The germline V gene has CDR1 MNHEY and CDR2 SVGAGI. CDR3 loop: CATRTVEAFF. The CDR3 DNA reads as TGTGCCACCCGGACAGTTGAAGCTTTCTTT.

This clone has a handful of counts. The DNA for the CDR3 is TGTGCCACCAGTGATTTTGACAGTGAATTGGATACGCAGTATTTT. Translating it yields CATSDFDSELDTQYF. The J gene is TRBJ2-3, the V gene TRBV24-1, with D perhaps TRBD1 (5 bases). Germline V gives CDR1 KGHDR, CDR2 SFDVKD. Trimming removed 1 base from V and 6 bases from J, with 13 bases in between. The CDR3 runs 15 residues.

The gene calls are TRBV6-1 and TRBJ2-3; TRBD2 aligns across 13 bases. CDR1 and CDR2 from the germline V gene are MNHNS and SASEGT. The J segment lost 2 bases and the V segment lost 1 base, leaving 3 bases of the junction unmatched. The CDR3 loop spans 17 amino acids. The CDR3 is CASSEEGLAGSTDTQYF. CDR3 coding DNA: TGTGCCAGCAGTGAAGAGGGACTAGCGGGGTCCACAGATACGCAGTATTTT.

The CDR3 protein is CASSAGGQQLNEQFF. The CDR3 bases are TGTGCCAGCAGCGCGGGGGGGCAGCAACTCAATGAGCAGTTCTTC. J is TRBJ2-1 and V is TRBV7-3; TRBD2 agrees at 9 bases. The CDR3 consists of 15 residues. After removal of 5 bases from V and 6 bases from J, the junction contained 8 bases not matched to a gene. Germline V gene lookup returns CDR1 SGHTA and CDR2 FQGTGA.

The chain has TRBV10-3 and TRBJ2-2; TRBD1 agrees at 8 bases. CDR1 is ENHRY and CDR2 is SYGVKD in the germline V gene. This CDR3 has 16 amino acids. Trimming cost V 3 bases and J 1 base; bases outside gene matches: 4. The CDR3: CAISELGQGNTGELFF. Written as DNA, the CDR3 is TGTGCCATCAGTGAACTCGGACAGGGGAACACCGGGGAGCTGTTTTTT.

V is TRBV12-5 and J is TRBJ2-4, with D unclear. The germline gives CDR1 LGHNT, CDR2 FRNRAP. Trimming removed 7 bases at V and 6 bases at J, with 7 bases between. The CDR3 extends over 11 amino acids. The CDR3, as DNA: TGTGCTAGTGCCGGTGGAAACATTCAGTACTTC. Its protein is CASAGGNIQYF.

The V and J genes are TRBV3-1 (or the pseudogene TRBV3-2) and TRBJ2-7; D is unclear. V was pared by 0 bases and J by 4 bases, with 10 bases between. Germline V gives CDR1 LGHDT, CDR2 YNNKEL (reference sequence). The CDR3 extends over 14 amino acids. The CDR3 DNA sequence: TGTGCCAGCAGCCAAGACTCAGCGTGGTACGAGCAGTACTTC. It encodes CASSQDSAWYEQYF.

The chain combines TRBV6-5 with TRBJ1-4; D remains ambiguous. This CDR3 is 13 amino acids long. In germline, CDR1 is MNHEY, CDR2 SVGAGI. Trimming left V 6 bases short and J 5 bases short, with 10 bases between. CDR3 region: CASRGDLNEKLFF. The CDR3 region has the DNA TGTGCCAGCAGAGGAGACCTCAATGAAAAACTGTTTTTT.

The rearrangement uses TRBV5-1 and TRBJ2-7, with 12 bases aligning to TRBD2. In germline, CDR1 is SGHRS, CDR2 YFSETQ. This CDR3 contains 19 residues. Unmatched junction bases numbered 14, after V lost 0 bases and J lost 4 bases. The CDR3 region has the DNA TGCGCCAGCAGCTTGGTTTTACTAGCGGGGGGCCTAAATGATTACGAGCAGTACTTC. Its protein is CASSLVLLAGGLNDYEQYF.